This T cell receptor beta chain was captured by sequencing in a study of shared clonotypes between healthy human individuals (dated by TCRdb to 2020 to 2022). Regarding the study in general: The cohort comprised two women and three men aged 18 to 49 years. For each donor, three plates each were used for CD4 naive and CD4 memory, two plates were used for CD8 naive, and one plate was used for CD8 memory. Blood TCR repertoires of a handful of healthy adults were deeply sequenced to estimate repertoire size and the extent of clonotype sharing between individuals. To increase sequencing depth and limit assay-specific biases, TCR repertoire library preparation and sequencing were carried out by different laboratories using diverse techniques. Between about 0.8 and 9 billion PBMCs per donor were obtained by leukapheresis. Study-wide findings and limitations: Even with the large sequencing depth, rarefaction of the sorted-subset datasets indicated that sequencing was incomplete. Based on pairwise subsampling, the degree of clonotype sharing among donors was expected to be affected by sequencing depth. Only blood was sampled, and tissue TCR repertoires likely differ from those in blood. Sharing across several donors was observed for approximately 4.6% of naive CD4, under 4% of naive CD8, over 2% of memory CD4, and roughly 0.4% of memory CD8 clonotypes. Clonotypes shared by all four sorted-subset donors showed higher generation probabilities than non-shared clonotypes. The genetic and exposure-history diversity represented was limited by the small number of donors. Larger estimated clonotype richness was generally found for naive subsets than for memory subsets.

Trimming takes 7 bases from V and 4 bases from J, and the germline ends sit 13 bases apart. The germline V gene specifies MNHEY as CDR1 and SVGAGI as CDR2. From the cysteine up to the phenylalanine, the CDR3 has a length of 13 residues. CDR3 DNA only is kept here, 39 bases in frame from base 1. Donors were healthy HIV-negative adults with no recently reported acute infections or vaccinations. Only Caucasian adults living in Nashville, Tennessee, USA were represented among the donors. CD4+ T cells were enriched through magnetic negative selection, after which naive cells were positively selected on CD45RA and the remaining negative fraction served as the memory subset. Blood was collected by leukapheresis, and PBMCs were isolated by Ficoll-Histopaque density gradient centrifugation and then cryopreserved in liquid nitrogen vapor phase. Purity and quantity of every magnetically sorted T cell population were checked by analytical flow cytometry. From each sorted fraction, genomic DNA was isolated and quantified by UV absorbance on a Nanodrop 2000c.

Using the deep immunoSEQ assay, multiplex PCR amplified TCR CDR3 regions from genomic DNA. Extracted genomic DNA from each cell subset was distributed evenly across all wells of several immunoSEQ 96-well plates, and each plate was treated as a replicate. Each replicate PCR for sorted subsets received around 0.2 ug genomic DNA, equal to around 32,000 T cell genomes. The purified libraries were quantified using a Qubit 3.0 fluorometer, sized with a Bioanalyzer 2100, and then quantified again using the KAPA Library Quantification kit. Every immunoSEQ 96-well plate was sequenced on a separate single-read 150-cycle Illumina NextSeq 550 flow cell. Concerning the study's data processing: The immunoSEQ output contained only junctional sequences without quality scores, so filtering could not match that applied to full-length reads. Sequences were annotated with PyIR, a Python wrapper for IgBLAST v1.9, and V/J genes and CDR3 were assigned using IMGT germline references. Any read was removed if the V/J assignment was weak (E-value above 1e-6), the CDR3 was missing, or the read contained stop codons, out-of-frame junctions, or ambiguous translated residues. V3J clonotypes were defined by identical inferred V gene, J gene, and CDR3 amino acid sequence. To compute the percentage overlap between repertoires, the number of shared unique clonotypes was divided by the size of the smaller repertoire. Three approaches were used to assess repertoire richness: RTK rarefaction, the Chao1 estimator, and Recon v2.1 estimates of unobserved clonotypes. Generation probabilities were computed with OLGA for all TCRbeta clonotypes obtained by the gDNA method from four donors. Here the immuneACCESS table is served through TCRdb, limited to in-frame sequences with V and J called. Missing clones are a known gap in these copies; in checked studies unresolved V genes cover under half, and the rest lacks a known reason. V, J and clone size are those of that table, while D and trimming were read from the DNA. Here the sample has 2 million to 2.5 million clones; 85% to 95% occur a single time. Of the sample, 0.39% is held by the ten largest clones.

Remarks on this clone: This receptor's antigen is unknown. Base qualities are not recorded, but no much larger clone differs from it by a single base.

The chain couples TRBV6-5 to TRBJ1-1, and TRBD1 may be the D gene, going by 6 matching bases. Sequenced input: naive CD4+ T cells from PBMCs. The cell subset or site tag for this specimen amounts to: CD45RA+ positively selected. This receptor was taken from a young man in good health. Some clones in this sample may be carry-over from other donors' samples. The sequenced DNA is TGTGCCAGCACAAACGTGGGGGCCACTGAAGCTTTCTTT. This codes for CASTNVGATEAFF.